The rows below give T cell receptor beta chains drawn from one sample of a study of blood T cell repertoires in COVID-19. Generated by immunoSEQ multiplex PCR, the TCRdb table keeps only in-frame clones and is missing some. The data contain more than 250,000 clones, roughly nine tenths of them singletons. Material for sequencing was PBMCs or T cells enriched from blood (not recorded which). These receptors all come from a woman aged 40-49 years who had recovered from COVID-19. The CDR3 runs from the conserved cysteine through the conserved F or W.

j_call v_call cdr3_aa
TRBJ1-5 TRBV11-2 CASSLFKGGEGNQPQHF
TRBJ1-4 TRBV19 CASSRRREEKLFF
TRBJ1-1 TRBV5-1 CASSRGTLMNTEAFF
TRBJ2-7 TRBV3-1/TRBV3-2 CASSQDFNSPYEQYF
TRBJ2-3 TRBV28 CASGGGTDTQYF
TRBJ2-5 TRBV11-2 CASSLERDSEETQYF
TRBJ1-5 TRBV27 CASSLSGQAFEPQHF
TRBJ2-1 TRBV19 CASSIDLRQGNNEQFF
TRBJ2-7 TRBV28 CASSLEKFFGGQEKPYEQYF
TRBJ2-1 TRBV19 CASTDTRGLSGSYNEQFF
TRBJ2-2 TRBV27 CASRPTGGRHTGELFF
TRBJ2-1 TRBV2 CASSEQTSGSYNEQFF
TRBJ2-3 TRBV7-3 CASSHVGQSTDTQYF
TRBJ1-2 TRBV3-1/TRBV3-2 CASSDRDSRRNGYTF
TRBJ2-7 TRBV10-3 CAISERRTSGRGYEQYF
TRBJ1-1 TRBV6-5 CASSYTGQGNTEAFF